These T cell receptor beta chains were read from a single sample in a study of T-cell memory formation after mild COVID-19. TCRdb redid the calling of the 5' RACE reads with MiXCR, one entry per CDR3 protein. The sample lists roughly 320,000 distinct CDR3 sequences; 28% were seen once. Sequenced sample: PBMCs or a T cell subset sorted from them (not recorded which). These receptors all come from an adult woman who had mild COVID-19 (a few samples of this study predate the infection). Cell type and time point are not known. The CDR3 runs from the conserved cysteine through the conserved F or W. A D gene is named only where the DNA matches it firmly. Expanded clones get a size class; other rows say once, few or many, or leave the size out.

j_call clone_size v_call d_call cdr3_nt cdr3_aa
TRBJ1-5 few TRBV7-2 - TGTGCCAGCAGCGGGGACTGGGGGAATCAGCCCCAGCATTTT CASSGDWGNQPQHF
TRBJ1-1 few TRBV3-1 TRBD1 TGTGCCAGCAGCCAAGGACAGGGGAATAAGGGGGCTTTCTTT CASSQGQGNKGAFF
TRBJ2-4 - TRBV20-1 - TGCAGTGCTAGAGATACCCCTCGATTGGGTGGGGACATTCAGTACTTC CSARDTPRLGGDIQYF
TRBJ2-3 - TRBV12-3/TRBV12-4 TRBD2 TGTGCCAGCAGCAGGACTAGCGGTATAGATACGCAGTATTTT CASSRTSGIDTQYF
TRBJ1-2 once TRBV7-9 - TGTGCCAGCAGCTTAGCCGGACAGAATGGCTACACCTTC CASSLAGQNGYTF
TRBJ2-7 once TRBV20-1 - TGCAGTGCTAGGTCCCTTGGGGGCTCCTACGAGCAGTACTTC CSARSLGGSYEQYF
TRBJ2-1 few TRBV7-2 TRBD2 TGTGCCAGCAGCATGTCGACTAGCTTTGAGCAGTTCTTC CASSMSTSFEQFF
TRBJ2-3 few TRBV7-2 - TGTGCCAGCAGCTTAATTGGAAGGGCCGGTACAGATACGCAGTATTTT CASSLIGRAGTDTQYF
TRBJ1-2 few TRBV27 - TGTGCCAGCACCTCGACCGAATCTAACTATGGCTACACCTTC CASTSTESNYGYTF
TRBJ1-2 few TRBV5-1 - TGCGCCAGCAGCTCACAGCCTACGTATGGCTACACCTTC CASSSQPTYGYTF
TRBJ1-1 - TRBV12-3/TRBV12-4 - TGTGCCAGCAGTTTAATCATGAACACTGAAGCTTTCTTT CASSLIMNTEAFF
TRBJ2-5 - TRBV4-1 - TGCGCCAGCAGCCAAGATCGAGGTCGCGAGACCCAGTACTTC CASSQDRGRETQYF
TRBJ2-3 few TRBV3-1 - TGTGCCAGCAGCCAGGAACGACTAGAGGGAGGCCTCACAGATACGCAGTATTTT CASSQERLEGGLTDTQYF
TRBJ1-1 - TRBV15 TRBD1 TGTGCCACCAGCGCCCGGACAGGGGGTTACACTGAAGCTTTCTTT CATSARTGGYTEAFF
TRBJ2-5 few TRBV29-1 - TGCAGCGTTCCCCCCCATTTAGCGGAGGAAGAGACCCAGTACTTC CSVPPHLAEEETQYF
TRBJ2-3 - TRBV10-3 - TGTGCCATCAGTGACCCTTCCGAGAGAAGGGGGGACTCTCGCACAGATACGCAGTATTTT CAISDPSERRGDSRTDTQYF
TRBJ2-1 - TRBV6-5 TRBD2 TGTGCCAGCAGTTACTCTAGCGGGAGGGGTGAGCAGTTCTTC CASSYSSGRGEQFF
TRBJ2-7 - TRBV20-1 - TGCAGTGCAAGATACCTAGCTCGGGGGTACGAGCAGTACTTC CSARYLARGYEQYF
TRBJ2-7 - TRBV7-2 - TGTGCCAGCAGCTTCCCTTCTTGGGTAAACTCACGGGACGAGCAGTACTTC CASSFPSWVNSRDEQYF
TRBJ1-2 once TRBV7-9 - TGTGCCAGCAGCTTCGACCCCCTCCAGGGAAACTATGGCTACACCTTC CASSFDPLQGNYGYTF
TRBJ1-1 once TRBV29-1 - TGCAGCGCAAACCTCGGTATGAACACTGAAGCTTTCTTT CSANLGMNTEAFF
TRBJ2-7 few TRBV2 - TGTGCCAGCAGTGACCTCCTTTTCGGTTTATACGAGCAGTACTTC CASSDLLFGLYEQYF
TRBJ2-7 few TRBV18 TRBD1 TGTGCCAGCTCACCCCTTGCAGGGGGCAAGTCCTACGAGCAGTACTTC CASSPLAGGKSYEQYF
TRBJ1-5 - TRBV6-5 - TGTGCCAGCAGAGTGGACGGAGGCAATCAGCCCCAGCATTTT CASRVDGGNQPQHF
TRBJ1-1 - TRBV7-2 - TGTGCCAGCAGCTTAGGCTGGGAGACTGAAGCTTTCTTT CASSLGWETEAFF
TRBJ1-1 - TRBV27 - TGTGCCAGCAGTTTGACAGGTAGGGCTGAAGCTTTCTTT CASSLTGRAEAFF
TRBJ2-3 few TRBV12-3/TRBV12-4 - TGTGCCAGCAGTCGACAGGAGCTAGCCACAGATACGCAGTATTTT CASSRQELATDTQYF
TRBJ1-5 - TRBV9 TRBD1 TGTGCCAGCAGCGCCGGGGGGGACAGCCGGAATCAGCCCCAGCATTTT CASSAGGDSRNQPQHF
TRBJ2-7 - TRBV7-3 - TGTGCCAGCAGCGCCTCTCAGGGGACCGGGCAGTACTTC CASSASQGTGQYF
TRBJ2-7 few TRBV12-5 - TGTGCTAGTGGTTTGGCCTCTAAGCTCGGGGGCCCGAGCTCCTACGAGCAGTACTTC CASGLASKLGGPSSYEQYF
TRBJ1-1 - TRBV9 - TGTGCCAGCAGCGTAGGCGCAGGGGCCGGCTTAGCTTTCTTT CASSVGAGAGLAFF
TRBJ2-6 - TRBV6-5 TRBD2 TGTGCCAGCATGGGGGGGGACTCTGGGGCCAACGTCCTGACTTTC CASMGGDSGANVLTF
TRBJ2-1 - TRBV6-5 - TGTGCCAGCAGTTATGCAGGGTACAATGAGCAGTTCTTC CASSYAGYNEQFF
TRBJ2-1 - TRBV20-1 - TGCAGTGCTTCCGGGGGTGTTTACAATGAGCAGTTCTTC CSASGGVYNEQFF
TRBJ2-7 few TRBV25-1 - TGTGCCAGCGGGTTAGAAAGGGGGGGTTACGAGCAGTACTTC CASGLERGGYEQYF
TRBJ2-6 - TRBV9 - TGTGCCAGCAGCGTAGCCGGGGTAGTAAACGCTGGGGCCAACGTCCTGACTTTC CASSVAGVVNAGANVLTF
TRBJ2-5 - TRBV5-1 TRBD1 TGCGCCAGCAGCTTAGGACCTCCAGGGGGTCAGACCCAGTACTTC CASSLGPPGGQTQYF
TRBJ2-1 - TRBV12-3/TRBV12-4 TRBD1 TGTGCCAGCAGTACCCAGGGGGCGCCCGGTGAGCAGTTCTTC CASSTQGAPGEQFF
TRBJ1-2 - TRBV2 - TGTGCCAGCAGGCTAGACCGAAATTTCGACTATGGCTACACCTTC CASRLDRNFDYGYTF
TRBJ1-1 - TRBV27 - TGTGCCAGCAGTTTCACCGGAGTCACTGAAGCTTTCTTT CASSFTGVTEAFF
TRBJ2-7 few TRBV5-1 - TGCGCCAGTTCCCAGGATAGAGAAGCCTACGAGCAGTACTTC CASSQDREAYEQYF
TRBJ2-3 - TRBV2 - TGTGCCAGCAGGGACCATTCTAGCACAGATACGCAGTATTTT CASRDHSSTDTQYF
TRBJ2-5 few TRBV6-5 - TGTGCCAGCAGTTACGACCAAGAGACCCAGTACTTC CASSYDQETQYF
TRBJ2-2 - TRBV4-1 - TGCGCCAGCAGCCCCTTCAGCGACACCGGGGAGCTGTTTTTT CASSPFSDTGELFF
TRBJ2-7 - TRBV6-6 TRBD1 TGTGCCAGCAGTTACCGGGACAGGTTCTACGAGCAGTACTTC CASSYRDRFYEQYF
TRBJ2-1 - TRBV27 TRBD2 TGTGCCAGCAGCCTACTAGCGGGGCCCGGTGAGCAGTTCTTC CASSLLAGPGEQFF
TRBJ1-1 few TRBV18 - TGTGCCAGCTCACCACGAGGTGATGGTGGGGCTTTCTTT CASSPRGDGGAFF
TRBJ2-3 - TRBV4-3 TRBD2 TGCGCCAGCAGCCAAGACCGGCTAGCGGGGCAGTATTTT CASSQDRLAGQYF
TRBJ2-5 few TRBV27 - TGTGCCAGCAGTTTATACCCCAAGGCCCAAGAGACCCAGTACTTC CASSLYPKAQETQYF
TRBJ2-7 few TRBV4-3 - TGCGCCAGCAGCCAGTCCCAGGGGATGGGCTACGAGCAGTACTTC CASSQSQGMGYEQYF
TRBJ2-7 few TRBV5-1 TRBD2 TGCGCCAGCAGCTTGCAGACTAGCGGGAGTACCCCCTACGAGCAGTACTTC CASSLQTSGSTPYEQYF
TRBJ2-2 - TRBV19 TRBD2 TGTGCCAGTAGTGCCCACAATCTAGCGGGAGTAGCCGGGGAGCTGTTTTTT CASSAHNLAGVAGELFF
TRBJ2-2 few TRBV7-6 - TGTGCCAGCAGCGCAGTGGGGGGCTCCCTAGCGGCCGGGGAGCTGTTTTTT CASSAVGGSLAAGELFF
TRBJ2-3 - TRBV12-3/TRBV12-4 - TGTGCCAGCCGACGAGCCGATACGCAGTATTTT CASRRADTQYF
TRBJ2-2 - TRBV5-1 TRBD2 TGCGCCAGCAGTTCGGGACTAGTAAGCACCGGGGAGCTGTTTTTT CASSSGLVSTGELFF